The 19 T cell receptor beta chains in this list originate from one sample, sequenced in a study of T cell responses to AZD1222 COVID-19 vaccine. The data were produced by immunoSEQ multiplex PCR, yet TCRdb's version contains in-frame clones alone and is incomplete. The profile shows under 150,000 clones, 93% of them singletons. Specimen: peripheral blood, collected on day 0 of AZD1222 vaccination. These receptors were taken from an adult in good health.

This clone was detected only once. The V call is TRBV29-1, the J call TRBJ1-4; 7 bases match TRBD1. The CDR3 sequence is 13 residues long. CDR1 SQVTM and CDR2 ANQGSEA come from the germline V gene. V gave up 6 bases and J gave up 2 bases; unmatched junction bases: 3. CDR3 region: CSVKGATNEKLFF. CDR3 coding DNA: TGCAGCGTGAAGGGGGCGACTAATGAAAAACTGTTTTTT.

This clone was observed once. The gene calls are TRBV3-1 (or the pseudogene TRBV3-2) and TRBJ2-3; no firm D call. The V gene lost 2 bases and the J gene lost 3 bases, with 6 bases spanning the gap. Per germline, CDR1 LGHDT and CDR2 YNNKEL (reference sequence). The CDR3 consists of 13 residues. CDR3 coding DNA: TGTGCCAGCAGCCAACTGGGGACAGATACGCAGTATTTT. It is translated as CASSQLGTDTQYF.

This clone was seen only once. This rearrangement joins TRBV10-3 to TRBJ1-3, with TRBD1 as a possible D gene (5 bases). The V gene lost 7 bases and the J gene lost 0 bases, with 10 bases spanning the gap. This CDR3 region has 14 residues. Germline V gives CDR1 ENHRY, CDR2 SYGVKD. The CDR3: CAITRQSSGNTIYF. The CDR3 DNA reads as TGTGCCATCACTCGACAGAGCTCTGGAAACACCATATATTTT.

This chain connects TRBV19 to TRBJ1-4; D not certain. The CDR3 length is 14 residues. CDR1 is LNHDA and CDR2 is SQIVND in the germline V gene (reference sequence). Trimming pared 5 bases from V and 4 bases from J, leaving 11 bases between. This chain's CDR3 is CASSYGGSNEKLFF. CDR3 DNA sequence: TGTGCCAGTAGTTACGGCGGGAGTAATGAAAAACTGTTTTTT.

The CDR3 here is CASRFKGQGMVNEQFF. Written as DNA, the CDR3 is TGTGCCAGCAGGTTCAAGGGACAGGGAATGGTCAATGAGCAGTTCTTC. The chain carries TRBV7-8 and TRBJ2-1; 9 bases are a match to TRBD1. This CDR3 contains 16 residues. V dropped 6 bases and J dropped 6; count of bases not matched to a gene: 12. In germline, CDR1 is SGHVS, CDR2 FQNEAQ.

This clone was seen only once. This chain uses TRBV6-5 with TRBJ1-3, with D possibly being TRBD1 (6 bases). This CDR3 is built from 13 residues. Trimming pared 6 bases from V and 1 base from J, leaving 7 bases between. Germline V gene sequence: CDR1 MNHEY, CDR2 SVGAGI. The CDR3 loop is CASRTGSGNTIYF. CDR3 DNA sequence: TGTGCCAGCAGAACAGGGTCTGGAAACACCATATATTTT.

The CDR3 loop reads CASSQEGGGPGEMNTEAFF. The CDR3 bases are TGTGCCAGCAGCCAAGAAGGGGGCGGGCCAGGGGAAATGAACACTGAAGCTTTCTTT. The chain employs TRBV14 and TRBJ1-1, with 7 nucleotides matching TRBD1. The ends lost 0 bases at V and 0 bases at J; junction bases unmatched: 13. CDR1 and CDR2 from the germline V gene are SGHDN and FVKESK. This CDR3 spans 19 amino acids.

This chain connects TRBV30 to TRBJ2-3, with D unclear. Germline-derived CDR1 and CDR2 are GTSNPN and SVGIG (reference sequence). The CDR3 contains 10 residues. V lost 1 base and J lost 7, with 3 bases in between. The CDR3 nucleotides read TGTGCCTGGAGTGAAAATACGCAGTATTTT. Protein product: CAWSENTQYF.

This chain links TRBV11-2 with TRBJ1-1, with D unresolved. CDR3 length equals 14 residues. Germline CDR1 reads SGHAT; CDR2 reads FQNNGV. V was trimmed by 2 bases and J by 8 bases, leaving 15 bases between them. DNA of the CDR3: TGTGCCAGCAGCTTAAGGTTCCTAAGTGGGGAAGCTTTCTTT. Its protein product is CASSLRFLSGEAFF.

The chain joins TRBV6-1 to TRBJ1-2; a possible D gene is TRBD1 (6 bases). The CDR3 has 16 amino acids. V was shortened by 3 bases and J by 4 bases, with 18 bases between the two germline ends. Germline CDR1 MNHNS, CDR2 SASEGT. CDR3 bases: TGTGCCAGCAGTGAGGGGGACACTACTCTTTTCTATGGCTACACCTTC. It yields the protein CASSEGDTTLFYGYTF.

The chain recombines TRBV6-5 with TRBJ2-5; 7 nucleotides line up with TRBD2. Germline V gene data show CDR1 as MNHEY and CDR2 as SVGAGI. The CDR3 is 12 amino acids. The junction had 5 bases not matched to a gene; V was cut back by 8 bases and J by 5 bases. For the CDR3, the DNA is TGTGCCAGCTGGGGGGGTCTTGAGACCCAGTACTTC. Translated, it gives CASWGGLETQYF.

V is TRBV2 and J is TRBJ2-3; 13 bases are shared with TRBD2. Germline V gene lookup returns CDR1 SNHLY and CDR2 FYNNEI. This CDR3 has 17 residues. The ends lost 2 bases at V and 6 bases at J; junction bases unmatched: 8. The CDR3 DNA reads as TGTGCCAGCAGTGAATTTAAGGGACTAGCGGGGCGGGATACGCAGTATTTT. It codes for CASSEFKGLAGRDTQYF.

V is TRBV4-2 and J is TRBJ1-1; 8 bases fit TRBD1. Germline CDR1 reads LGHNA; CDR2 reads YNFKEQ. V was clipped by 1 base and J by 1 base; unmatched bases: 8. This CDR3 region has 17 residues. In nucleotides, the CDR3 is TGTGCCAGCAGCCAAGGCATGGGGACAGGTCCGAACACTGAAGCTTTCTTT. It codes for CASSQGMGTGPNTEAFF.

The gene calls are TRBV28 and TRBJ2-1, with 15 bases aligning to TRBD2. V dropped 7 bases and J dropped 0; count of bases not matched to a gene: 7. The CDR3 contains 18 residues. Germline CDR1 reads MDHEN; CDR2 reads SYDVKM. CDR3 DNA: TGTGCCAGCAACTCGGGACTAGCGGGAGGCAGCTCCTACAATGAGCAGTTCTTC. It specifies CASNSGLAGGSSYNEQFF. Together with reference TRBV28 and TRBJ2-1, the CDR3 gives the full variable domain: DVKVTQSSRYLVKRTGEKVFLECVQDMDHENMFWYRQDPGLGLRLIYFSYDVKMKEKGDIPEGYSVSREKKERFSLILESASTNQTSMYLCASNSGLAGGSSYNEQFFGPGTRLTVL.

The V call is TRBV27, the J call TRBJ1-5; D gene ambiguous. Germline V CDR1 and CDR2: MNHEY, SMNVEV (reference sequence). The CDR3 has 16 amino acids. The V gene lost 2 bases and the J gene lost 3 bases, with 14 bases spanning the gap. CDR3 coding DNA: TGTGCCAGCAGTTTACGCCGAGCGGGCTCCAATCAGCCCCAGCATTTT. It encodes CASSLRRAGSNQPQHF.

J is TRBJ1-6 and V is TRBV30; D not resolved. Per the germline V gene, CDR1 is GTSNPN and CDR2 is SVGIG (reference sequence). This CDR3 spans 14 amino acids. Deletions cut 4 bases from V and 9 bases from J, with 16 bases between. The CDR3 sequence: CAWKIGKLASPLHF. CDR3 in DNA: TGTGCCTGGAAAATCGGCAAGCTGGCTTCACCCCTCCACTTT.

A remark on this clone: In the same sample, other DNA sequences code for this CDR3. The chain uses TRBV27 and TRBJ1-1, with a possible D match to TRBD1 (5 bases). Trimming took off 3 bases at V and 0 bases at J, with 8 bases between the two ends. CDR3 length equals 14 residues. Germline V lookup: CDR1 MNHEY, CDR2 SMNVEV (reference sequence). The CDR3 region is CASSFQGVNTEAFF. The DNA for the CDR3 is TGTGCCAGCAGTTTTCAGGGAGTGAACACTGAAGCTTTCTTT.

The J gene is TRBJ2-3, the V gene TRBV19; D is perhaps TRBD1 (6 bases). Trimming removed 8 bases from V and 1 base from J, with 10 bases in between. Germline V CDR1 and CDR2: LNHDA, SQIVND (reference sequence). The CDR3 contains 13 residues. DNA of the CDR3: TGTGCCAGTCATAGACAGGGCACAGATACGCAGTATTTT. This encodes CASHRQGTDTQYF.

The V gene is TRBV5-6, the J gene TRBJ2-1; D possibly corresponds to TRBD2 (6 bases). Germline-derived CDR1 and CDR2 are SGHDT and YYEEEE. V was trimmed by 2 bases and J by 12 bases, leaving 18 bases between them. CDR3 length equals 14 residues. In nucleotides, the CDR3 is TGTGCCAGCAGCTTTAGGACGGGAGAGGTAGTGCAGTTCTTC. It yields the protein CASSFRTGEVVQFF. The full variable domain, in which reference TRBV5-6 and TRBJ2-1 provide the parts outside the CDR3, is DAGVTQSPTHLIKTRGQQVTLRCSPKSGHDTVSWYQQALGQGPQFIFQYYEEEERQRGNFPDRFSGHQFPNYSSELNVNALLLGDSALYLCASSFRTGEVVQFFGPGTRLTVL.